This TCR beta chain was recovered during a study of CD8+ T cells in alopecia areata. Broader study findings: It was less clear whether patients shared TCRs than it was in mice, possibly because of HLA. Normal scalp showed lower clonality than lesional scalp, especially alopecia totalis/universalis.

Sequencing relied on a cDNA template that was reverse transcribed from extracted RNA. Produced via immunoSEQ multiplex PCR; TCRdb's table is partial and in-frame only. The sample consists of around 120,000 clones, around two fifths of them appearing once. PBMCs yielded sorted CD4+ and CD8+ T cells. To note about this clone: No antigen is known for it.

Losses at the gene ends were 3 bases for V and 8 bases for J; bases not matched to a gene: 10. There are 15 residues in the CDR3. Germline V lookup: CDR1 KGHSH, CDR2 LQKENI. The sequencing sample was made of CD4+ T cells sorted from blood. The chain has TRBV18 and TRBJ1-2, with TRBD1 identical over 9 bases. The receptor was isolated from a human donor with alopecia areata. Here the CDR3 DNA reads TGTGCCAGCTCACCCGGCGGGACAGGGTACGGGGGCTACACCTTC. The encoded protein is CASSPGGTGYGGYTF.